The 17 T cell receptor beta chains reported below all come from one sample, sequenced in a study of T cell responses to AZD1222 COVID-19 vaccine. This table comes from immunoSEQ multiplex PCR, and its TCRdb copy is limited to in-frame clones, with some not included. The data hold about 120,000 clones, with around 90% observed a single time. The specimen was peripheral blood, collected on day 0 of AZD1222 vaccination. The receptors shown here come from an adult in good health.

The chain is built from TRBV19 and TRBJ1-1; TRBD1 might be the D (5 bases). Germline CDR1 and CDR2: LNHDA and SQIVND (reference sequence). CDR3 length: 15 amino acids. The V gene lost 9 bases and the J gene lost 0 bases, with 17 bases spanning the gap. CDR3 amino acids: CASGPGTGLNTEAFF. The CDR3 DNA sequence: TGTGCCAGCGGCCCCGGTACAGGCTTGAACACTGAAGCTTTCTTT.

V is TRBV5-1 and J is TRBJ1-1, with TRBD1 identical over 10 bases. V was clipped by 0 bases and J by 7 bases; unmatched bases: 6. The CDR3 is made up of 15 amino acids. Germline lookup yields CDR1 SGHRS and CDR2 YFSETQ. CDR3 DNA sequence: TGCGCCAGCAGCTTGGCCGGGACAGGGGTGAATGAAGCTTTCTTT. This codes for CASSLAGTGVNEAFF.

This clone has more than one count but fewer than ten. V and J are TRBV6-5 and TRBJ1-2; no definite D call. This CDR3 is built from 11 residues. The germline V and J ends were trimmed by 6 bases and 2 bases, with 4 bases remaining between them. Germline assignment: CDR1 MNHEY and CDR2 SVGAGI. Here the CDR3 DNA reads TGTGCCAGCAGGGCAAACTATGGCTACACCTTC. This translates into CASRANYGYTF.

This rearrangement joins TRBV6-4 to TRBJ2-2; TRBD1 matches at 10 bases. After removal of 7 bases from V and 7 bases from J, the junction contained 9 bases not matched to a gene. The CDR3 is 15 residues long. Germline CDR1 MRHNA, CDR2 SNTAGT. The CDR3 region is CASTSRQGAGGELFF. The CDR3 DNA follows: TGTGCCAGCACCTCGAGACAGGGGGCCGGCGGGGAGCTGTTTTTT.

The chain uses TRBV11-2 and TRBJ2-4; either TRBD1 or TRBD2 may supply D (5 bases each). There are 16 residues in the CDR3. In germline, CDR1 is SGHAT, CDR2 FQNNGV. With 1 base removed from V and 1 base from J, the gap between germline ends came to 11 bases. The CDR3 coding sequence is TGTGCCAGCAGCTTAGTTAGGGACGCGGCCAAAAACATTCAGTACTTC. Amino acids: CASSLVRDAAKNIQYF.

The J gene is TRBJ1-5, the V gene TRBV5-4; the D is unclear. Germline CDR1 is SGHNT and CDR2 is YYREEE (reference sequence). The CDR3 length is 13 residues. Trimming took 0 bases from V and 7 from J, leaving 8 bases between them. CDR3 sequence (DNA): TGTGCCAGCAGCTTGGGAGTTGACCAGCCCCAGCATTTT. Translated: CASSLGVDQPQHF.

The CDR3 spells CASSAGQNTYNSPLHF. DNA for the CDR3: TGTGCCAGCAGCGCCGGACAGAACACCTATAATTCACCCCTCCACTTT. This chain joins TRBV2 and TRBJ1-6; a possible D gene is TRBD1 (6 bases). Deletions cut 6 bases from V and 2 bases from J, with 14 bases between. The CDR3 spans 16 residues. Germline loops: CDR1 SNHLY, CDR2 FYNNEI.

The CDR3 coding sequence is TGCGCCAGCAGCCAAGGCCGATCCACCGGGGAGCTGTTTTTT. Translating it yields CASSQGRSTGELFF. J is TRBJ2-2 and V is TRBV4-3; D not resolved. The CDR3 extends over 14 amino acids. Deletions cut 1 base from V and 4 bases from J, with 7 bases between. CDR1 is LGHNA and CDR2 is YSLEER in the germline V gene.

The chain links TRBV7-8 to TRBJ1-4; 10 bases fit TRBD1. This CDR3 is built from 16 residues. V lost 4 bases and J lost 8; bases outside the gene matches: 10. From germline, CDR1 is SGHVS and CDR2 FQNEAQ. In DNA, the CDR3 is TGTGCCAGCAGCTCCGGACAGGGGGACCCGAGGGAAAAACTGTTTTTT. It encodes CASSSGQGDPREKLFF.

This clone was seen just once. V is TRBV11-2 and J is TRBJ2-1; 10 nucleotides match TRBD2. V lost 5 bases to trimming and J lost 4 bases; unmatched junction nucleotides: 8. CDR1 is SGHAT and CDR2 is FQNNGV in the germline V gene. This CDR3 contains 16 residues. The DNA of the CDR3 is TGTGCCAGCAGCCCCGGACTAGCGGATTTGTACAATGAGCAGTTCTTC. Its translation: CASSPGLADLYNEQFF. Full variable domain (rest looked up from reference TRBV11-2 and TRBJ2-1): EAGVAQSPRYKIIEKRQSVAFWCNPISGHATLYWYQQILGQGPKLLIQFQNNGVVDDSQLPKDRFSAERLKGVDSTLKIQPAKLEDSAVYLCASSPGLADLYNEQFFGPGTRLTVL.

The chain couples TRBV5-1 to TRBJ2-3, with D possibly being TRBD2 (7 bases). Germline V gene sequence: CDR1 SGHRS, CDR2 YFSETQ. Between the trimmed V and J ends, which lost 3 bases and 0 bases, there was a span of 11 bases. The CDR3 contains 15 residues. The CDR3 protein is CASSSGGLSTDTQYF. The CDR3 DNA sequence: TGCGCCAGCAGCTCCGGGGGGCTTAGCACAGATACGCAGTATTTT.

The rearrangement links TRBV5-1 to TRBJ2-7; 7 bases map to TRBD2. V dropped 0 bases and J dropped 4; count of bases not matched to a gene: 1. CDR3 length: 13 residues. Germline V gene sequence: CDR1 SGHRS, CDR2 YFSETQ. CDR3 sequence reads: CASSLEAGYEQYF. CDR3 DNA sequence: TGCGCCAGCAGCTTGGAAGCGGGGTACGAGCAGTACTTC. The variable domain in full, completed from reference TRBV5-1 and TRBJ2-7, reads KAGVTQTPRYLIKTRGQQVTLSCSPISGHRSVSWYQQTPGQGLQFLFEYFSETQRNKGNFPGRFSGRQFSNSRSEMNVSTLELGDSALYLCASSLEAGYEQYFGPGTRLTVT.

The chain joins TRBV4-1 to TRBJ1-3; D perhaps matches TRBD1 (5 bases). V gave up 0 bases and J gave up 1 base, with 19 bases separating them. The germline V gene has CDR1 MGHRA and CDR2 YSYEKL. This CDR3 has 19 amino acids. The CDR3 DNA is TGCGCCAGCAGCCAAGATTCACGCCAGGGAATGTCGTCTGGAAACACCATATATTTT. Encoded protein: CASSQDSRQGMSSGNTIYF.

The chain recombines TRBV11-3 with TRBJ2-3; D gene ambiguous. V shed 2 bases and J shed 2 bases, with 8 bases lying between them. CDR3 length: 14 amino acids. From germline, CDR1 is SGHNT and CDR2 YENEEA. The CDR3, as DNA: TGTGCCAGCAGCTTAAACCAATACACAGATACGCAGTATTTT. It encodes CASSLNQYTDTQYF.

The V and J genes are TRBV3-1 (or the pseudogene TRBV3-2) and TRBJ1-1, with D perhaps TRBD1 (5 bases). Trimming shortened V by 4 bases and J by 4 bases, and 13 bases separated the two germline ends. CDR3 length equals 14 residues. Germline V gene sequence: CDR1 LGHDT, CDR2 YNNKEL (reference sequence). The CDR3 sequence: CASSPNGGGTEAFF. The CDR3, as DNA: TGTGCCAGCAGCCCTAACGGGGGGGGCACTGAAGCTTTCTTT.

The V call is TRBV5-8, the J call TRBJ2-3, with 9 nucleotides matching TRBD1. Trimming took 0 bases from V and 5 from J; bases not matched to a gene: 10. The germline CDR1 and CDR2 sequences are SGHTS and YDEGEE. CDR3 length: 17 amino acids. CDR3 sequence: CASSLGRRDRVGDTQYF. The CDR3, as DNA: TGTGCCAGCAGCTTGGGCCGCCGGGACAGGGTCGGAGATACGCAGTATTTT.

V gene TRBV5-6 combines with J gene TRBJ1-6, with D tentatively TRBD1 (5 bases). CDR1 is SGHDT and CDR2 is YYEEEE in the germline V gene. Trimming left V 0 bases short and J 5 bases short, with 12 bases between. The CDR3 length is 16 residues. The CDR3, as DNA: TGTGCCAGCAGCTTGGCTGGGGGACGGAATAATTCACCCCTCCACTTT. This gives the protein CASSLAGGRNNSPLHF.